Below, 2 T cell receptor beta chains from the same sample are listed, as sequenced in a study of T cells after yellow fever vaccination. TCRdb independently ran MiXCR on the 5' RACE reads; one entry per CDR3 protein. In the table there are some 340,000 distinct CDR3 sequences, roughly a tenth of which are singletons. The sample in question was CD4+ T cells sorted from PBMCs, obtained 45 days after the yellow fever booster vaccination. These receptors were taken from a man younger than 30 who received the YFV17D yellow fever vaccine.

In this sample, this clonotype turned up many times. The V gene is TRBV11-2, the J gene TRBJ2-5; possibly TRBD1 or TRBD2 for D (7 bases each). The CDR3 is made up of 15 amino acids. Germline V gene lookup returns CDR1 SGHAT and CDR2 FQNNGV. Between the trimmed V and J ends, which lost 5 bases and 4 bases, there was a span of 17 bases. This chain's CDR3 is CASSPRGGLGETQYF. The DNA for the CDR3 is TGTGCCAGCAGCCCCAGGGGGGGATTGGGAGAGACCCAGTACTTC.

The chain is built from TRBV6-2 or TRBV6-3 and TRBJ1-1; 8 bases are a match to TRBD1. This CDR3 has 14 amino acids. Trimming took 7 bases from V and 11 from J; bases not matched to a gene: 15. CDR1 MNHEY and CDR2 SVGEGT come from the germline V gene. The DNA for the CDR3 is TGTGCCAGCACCACCGGGCAGGGGGCATTCGAGGCTTTCTTT. Amino acid sequence: CASTTGQGAFEAFF.